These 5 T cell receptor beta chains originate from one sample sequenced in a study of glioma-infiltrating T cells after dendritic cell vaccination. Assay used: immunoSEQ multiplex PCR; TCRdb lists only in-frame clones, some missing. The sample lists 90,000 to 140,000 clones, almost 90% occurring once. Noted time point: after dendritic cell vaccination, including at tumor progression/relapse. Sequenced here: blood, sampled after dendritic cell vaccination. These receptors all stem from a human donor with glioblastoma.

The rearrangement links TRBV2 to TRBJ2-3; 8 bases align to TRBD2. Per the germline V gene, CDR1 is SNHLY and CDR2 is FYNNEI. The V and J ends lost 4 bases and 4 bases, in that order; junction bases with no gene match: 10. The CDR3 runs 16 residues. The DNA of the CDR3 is TGTGCCAGCAGTGCGGAGGGACTAGGTCCGTCAGATACGCAGTATTTT. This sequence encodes CASSAEGLGPSDTQYF.

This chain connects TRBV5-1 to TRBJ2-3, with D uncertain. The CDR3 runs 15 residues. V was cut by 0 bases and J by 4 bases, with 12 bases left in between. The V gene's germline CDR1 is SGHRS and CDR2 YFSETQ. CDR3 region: CASSLDGSDADTQYF. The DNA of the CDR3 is TGCGCCAGCAGCTTGGATGGCAGCGATGCAGATACGCAGTATTTT.

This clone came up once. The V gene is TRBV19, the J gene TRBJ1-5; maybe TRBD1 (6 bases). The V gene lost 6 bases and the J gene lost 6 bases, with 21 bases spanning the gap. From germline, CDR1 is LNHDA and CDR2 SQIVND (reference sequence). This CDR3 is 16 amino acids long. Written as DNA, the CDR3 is TGTGCCAGTAGCACAACCCAAGGGGGTTGGGGTCAGCCCCAGCATTTT. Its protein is CASSTTQGGWGQPQHF.

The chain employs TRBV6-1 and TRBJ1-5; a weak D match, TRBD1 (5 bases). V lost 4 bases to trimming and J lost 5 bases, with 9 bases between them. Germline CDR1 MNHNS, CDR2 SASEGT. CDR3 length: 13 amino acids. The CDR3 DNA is TGTGCCAGCAGTGGGGGGGTGGATCAGCCCCAGCATTTT. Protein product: CASSGGVDQPQHF.

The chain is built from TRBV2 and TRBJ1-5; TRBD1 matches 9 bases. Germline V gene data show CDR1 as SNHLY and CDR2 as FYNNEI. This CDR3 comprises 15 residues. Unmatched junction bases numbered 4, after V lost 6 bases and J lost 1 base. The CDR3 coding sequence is TGTGCCAGCAGGGAGGACAGGGGCAGCAATCAGCCCCAGCATTTT. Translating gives CASREDRGSNQPQHF.